Listed below are T cell receptor beta chains from one sample, sequenced in a study of shared clonotypes between healthy human individuals. TCRdb's copy holds only in-frame clones and misses some; the assay was immunoSEQ multiplex PCR. Of roughly 2.2 million clones listed, more than 80% are singletons. Material for sequencing was naive CD4+ T cells from PBMCs. The source is a man aged 18 to 29 in good health. Some clones in this sample may be carry-over from other donors' samples. Both conserved end residues are part of each CDR3. Each record gives: V gene, clone size, J gene, D gene, CDR3 DNA, CDR3 protein. The D gene is left open where the match is weak. Size is omitted from some rows. Given values are once, few, many or a class for expanded clones.

TRBV7-9	NA	TRBJ2-5	TRBD2	TGTGCCAGCAGCTTCCAGTTAGCGGGGCAAGAGACCCAGTACTTC	CASSFQLAGQETQYF
TRBV6-5	NA	TRBJ1-3	NA	TGTGCCAGCACCCCAGGGCTTGCTGGAAACACCATATATTTT	CASTPGLAGNTIYF
TRBV27	NA	TRBJ1-5	TRBD1	TGTGCCAGCTCGACAGGGGGCGGTAGTCAGCCCCAGCATTTT	CASSTGGGSQPQHF
TRBV19	once	TRBJ1-4	NA	TGTGCCAGTAGTCCTCCGGGGAGGGGGATCTCAGGTGAAAAACTGTTTTTT	CASSPPGRGISGEKLFF
TRBV7-2	NA	TRBJ2-1	TRBD2	TGTGCCAGCAGCTTAAGGTCGGGGGGTGAGCAGTTCTTC	CASSLRSGGEQFF
TRBV2	NA	TRBJ1-1	NA	TGTGCCAGCAGTAGGCAGTTGAACACTGAAGCTTTCTTT	CASSRQLNTEAFF
TRBV4-2	NA	TRBJ2-1	TRBD2	TGTGCCAGCAGCCTGGGACTAGCGGAGAACTACAATGAGCAGTTCTTC	CASSLGLAENYNEQFF
TRBV5-1	NA	TRBJ2-3	TRBD2	TGCGCCAGCAGCTTGGATGGAGCGGGGGCGGGAGATACGCAGTATTTT	CASSLDGAGAGDTQYF
TRBV19	NA	TRBJ2-2	NA	TGTGCCAGTAGTGGAGCTAGCGCCGGGGAGCTGTTTTTT	CASSGASAGELFF
TRBV7-3	NA	TRBJ2-7	TRBD1	TGTGCCAGCAGCCTGCGGGACAGGGGCCACGAGCAGTACTTC	CASSLRDRGHEQYF
TRBV7-9	NA	TRBJ1-5	NA	TGTGCCAGCAGCTTAGCTCGGGGGAATAGCAATCAGCCCCAGCATTTT	CASSLARGNSNQPQHF
TRBV30	NA	TRBJ1-4	TRBD1	TGTGCCTGGAGTGATCCTTCGACAGGGCCTAATGAAAAACTGTTTTTT	CAWSDPSTGPNEKLFF
TRBV27	NA	TRBJ2-3	TRBD2	TGTGCCAGCAGCCCAGACGGACTAGGTTCTGATACGCAGTATTTT	CASSPDGLGSDTQYF
TRBV2	NA	TRBJ2-7	NA	TGTGCCAGCAGCAGCCGGGGCAGCCACTCCTACGAGCAGTACTTC	CASSSRGSHSYEQYF
TRBV5-1	NA	TRBJ1-1	TRBD1	TGCGCCAGCAGCACAGGGGACCTTAACACTGAAGCTTTCTTT	CASSTGDLNTEAFF
TRBV2	NA	TRBJ1-5	NA	TGTGCCAGCAGTGTCTGGGGGTCTCCCAATCAGCCCCAGCATTTT	CASSVWGSPNQPQHF
TRBV4-2	NA	TRBJ2-2	NA	TGTGCCAGCAGCCAAGGTCCTGGTAACACCGGGGAGCTGTTTTTT	CASSQGPGNTGELFF
TRBV10-1	NA	TRBJ2-2	NA	TGCGCCAGCAGTGAGTCGCGAGGGACCGGGGAGCTGTTTTTT	CASSESRGTGELFF
TRBV7-9	NA	TRBJ2-2	TRBD2	TGTGCCAGCACCCCGGGACTAGCGGTCACCGGGGAGCTGTTTTTT	CASTPGLAVTGELFF
TRBV14	NA	TRBJ2-2	NA	TGTGCCAGCATGGTAGGGGTCACCGGGGAGCTGTTTTTT	CASMVGVTGELFF
TRBV13	NA	TRBJ2-1	NA	TGTGCCAGCAGCACCAGGATGGGGGGGCAGTTCTTC	CASSTRMGGQFF
TRBV9	NA	TRBJ2-1	NA	TGTGCCAGCAGCGTAGGGGGTCAGTATGAGCAGTTCTTC	CASSVGGQYEQFF
TRBV7-3	NA	TRBJ2-1	TRBD2	TGTGCCAGCAGCTTGCTAGCGGGAGTCGGGTACAATGAGCAGTTCTTC	CASSLLAGVGYNEQFF
TRBV7-3	NA	TRBJ2-1	NA	TGTGCCAGCAGCTTAAACACAGGGGGGGATGAGCAGTTCTTC	CASSLNTGGDEQFF
TRBV9	NA	TRBJ2-1	TRBD2	TGTGCCAGCAGCGTAGTCCCGGGGGGTGAGCAGTTCTTC	CASSVVPGGEQFF
TRBV10-3	once	TRBJ2-1	TRBD2	TGTGCCATCAGTGCAGGACTAGCGGGAGCCTACAATGAGCAGTTCTTC	CAISAGLAGAYNEQFF
TRBV25-1	NA	TRBJ2-7	NA	TGTGCCAGCGGCCTCCGGTCCTACGAGCAGTACTTC	CASGLRSYEQYF
TRBV28	NA	TRBJ2-7	NA	TGTGCCAGCAGTTCCTCTCACAGGGGGGGAGGGCTCGAGCAGTACTTC	CASSSSHRGGGLEQYF
TRBV11-2	NA	TRBJ1-5	NA	TGTGCCAGCAGCTTAGGCGCCAGTCCCGTCGGTCAGCCCCAGCATTTT	CASSLGASPVGQPQHF
TRBV6-5	NA	TRBJ2-7	TRBD1	TGTGCCAGCAGTTACCGACCGGGACAGGGGTATGAGGGGTACTTC	CASSYRPGQGYEGYF
TRBV10-3	NA	TRBJ1-1	NA	TGTGCCATCAATCGGGGCCCCGGAGAGGGGGTGGGTTCGGCTTTCTTT	CAINRGPGEGVGSAFF
TRBV6-1	once	TRBJ1-2	NA	TGTGCCAGCAATCCGGGAACAGGGCGGGACTATGGCTACACCTTC	CASNPGTGRDYGYTF
TRBV19	NA	TRBJ1-1	TRBD1	TGTGCCACCACAGGGACAGGGAGGGAGAAGACTGAAGCTTTCTTT	CATTGTGREKTEAFF
TRBV5-3	NA	TRBJ2-2	NA	TGTGCCAGAAGCTTGTCTCAGCGGAGGTGCACCGGGGAGCTGTTTTTT	CARSLSQRRCTGELFF
TRBV4-1	NA	TRBJ1-5	NA	TGCGCCAGCAGCCAAAGGGAAAATCAGCCCCAGCATTTT	CASSQRENQPQHF
TRBV15	NA	TRBJ1-2	NA	TGTGCCACCAGCAGAGAGGCAGGGTCCGGCTATGGCTACACCTTC	CATSREAGSGYGYTF
TRBV4-3	NA	TRBJ2-7	NA	TGCGCCAGCAGCCAAGACCGCCGGATTGGCCCGTACGAGCAGTACTTC	CASSQDRRIGPYEQYF
TRBV6-5	NA	TRBJ2-2	NA	TGTGCCAGCAGTAGGAGTCCCGGGGAGCTGTTTTTT	CASSRSPGELFF
TRBV7-9	NA	TRBJ1-4	NA	TGTGCCAGCAGCTTAGTTCTGGACGAAAAACTGTTTTTT	CASSLVLDEKLFF
TRBV5-4	NA	TRBJ1-4	NA	TGTGCCAGCAGCGCTCTACAGGCCGGAGCCGAAAAACTGTTTTTT	CASSALQAGAEKLFF
TRBV11-2	NA	TRBJ2-7	TRBD2	TGTGCCAGCAGCTTAGATGGGACTAGCTTTCGCGAGCAGTACTTC	CASSLDGTSFREQYF
TRBV18	NA	TRBJ1-1	NA	TGTGCCAGCTCAGCGATCCAACAGGGCGGGGTCACTGAAGCTTTCTTT	CASSAIQQGGVTEAFF
TRBV7-6	NA	TRBJ1-5	NA	TGTGCCAGCAGCCTCGGTGGGTATAGCAATCAGCCCCAGCATTTT	CASSLGGYSNQPQHF
TRBV30	NA	TRBJ2-4	NA	NA	CAWSVGQGSAYF